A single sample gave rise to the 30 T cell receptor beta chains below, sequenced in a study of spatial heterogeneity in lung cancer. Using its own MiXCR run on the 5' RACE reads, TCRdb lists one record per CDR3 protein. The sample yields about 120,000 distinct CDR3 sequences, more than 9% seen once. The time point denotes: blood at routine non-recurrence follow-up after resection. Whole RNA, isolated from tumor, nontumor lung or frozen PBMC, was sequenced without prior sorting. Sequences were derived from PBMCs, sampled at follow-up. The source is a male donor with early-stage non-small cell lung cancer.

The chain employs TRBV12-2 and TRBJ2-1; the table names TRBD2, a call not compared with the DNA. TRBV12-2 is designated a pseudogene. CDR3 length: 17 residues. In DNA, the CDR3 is TGTGCAAGTCGCTTAGTCTGGTTGAGGAGGGTTTACAATGAGCAGTTCTTC. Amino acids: CASRLVWLRRVYNEQFF.

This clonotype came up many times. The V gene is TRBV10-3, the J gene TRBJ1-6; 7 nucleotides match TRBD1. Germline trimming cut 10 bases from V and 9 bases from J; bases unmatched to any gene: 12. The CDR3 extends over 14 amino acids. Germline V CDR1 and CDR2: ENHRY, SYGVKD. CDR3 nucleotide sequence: TGTGCCACAAGGGTACAGGGGATGGGTTCACCCCTCCACTTT. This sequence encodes CATRVQGMGSPLHF.

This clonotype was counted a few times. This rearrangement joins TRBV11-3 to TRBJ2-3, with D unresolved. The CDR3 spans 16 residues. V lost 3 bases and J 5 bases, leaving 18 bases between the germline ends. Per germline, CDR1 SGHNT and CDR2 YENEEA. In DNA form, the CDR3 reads TGTGCCAGCAGCTTCAACGGGCCATCTTCAGGAGATACGCAGTATTTT. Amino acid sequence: CASSFNGPSSGDTQYF.

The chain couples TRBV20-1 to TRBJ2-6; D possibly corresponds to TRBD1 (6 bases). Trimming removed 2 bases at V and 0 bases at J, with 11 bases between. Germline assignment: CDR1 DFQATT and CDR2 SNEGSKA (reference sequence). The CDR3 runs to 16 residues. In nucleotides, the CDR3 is TGCAGTGCTAGATTGGACAGCGTCTCTGGGGCCAACGTCCTGACTTTC. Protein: CSARLDSVSGANVLTF.

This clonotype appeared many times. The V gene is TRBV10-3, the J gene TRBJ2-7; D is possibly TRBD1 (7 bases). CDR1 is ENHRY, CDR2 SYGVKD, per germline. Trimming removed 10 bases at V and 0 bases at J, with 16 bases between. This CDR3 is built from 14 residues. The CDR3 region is CATRGALSSYEQYF. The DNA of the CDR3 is TGTGCCACCAGGGGGGCCCTAAGCTCCTACGAGCAGTACTTC.

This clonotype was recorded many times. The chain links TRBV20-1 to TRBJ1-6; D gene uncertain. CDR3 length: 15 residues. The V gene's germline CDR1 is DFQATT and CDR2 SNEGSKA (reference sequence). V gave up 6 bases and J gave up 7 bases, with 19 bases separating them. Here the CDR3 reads CSASLLLLRNSPLHF. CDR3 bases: TGCAGTGCCTCTTTACTCCTTTTGAGGAATTCACCCCTCCACTTT.

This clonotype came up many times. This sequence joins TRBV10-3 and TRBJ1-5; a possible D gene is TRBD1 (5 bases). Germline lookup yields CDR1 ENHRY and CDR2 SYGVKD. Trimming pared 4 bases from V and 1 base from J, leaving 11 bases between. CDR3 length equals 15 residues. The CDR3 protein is CAISAVGTSNQPQHF. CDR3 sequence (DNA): TGTGCCATCAGTGCTGTGGGGACGAGCAATCAGCCCCAGCATTTT.

The CDR3 spells CASSKSQGWDTQYF. CDR3 nucleotides: TGTGCCAGCAGCAAATCACAGGGATGGGATACGCAGTATTTT. This sequence joins TRBV12-3 or TRBV12-4 and TRBJ2-3, with D possibly TRBD1 on 6 matching bases. There are 14 residues in the CDR3. Trimming pared 6 bases from V and 6 bases from J, leaving 16 bases between.

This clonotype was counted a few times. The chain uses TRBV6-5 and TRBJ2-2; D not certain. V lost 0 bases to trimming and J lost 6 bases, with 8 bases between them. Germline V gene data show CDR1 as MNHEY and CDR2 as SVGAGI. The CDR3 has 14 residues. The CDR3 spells CASSYSLWAGELFF. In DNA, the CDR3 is TGTGCCAGCAGTTACTCGCTGTGGGCCGGGGAGCTGTTTTTT.

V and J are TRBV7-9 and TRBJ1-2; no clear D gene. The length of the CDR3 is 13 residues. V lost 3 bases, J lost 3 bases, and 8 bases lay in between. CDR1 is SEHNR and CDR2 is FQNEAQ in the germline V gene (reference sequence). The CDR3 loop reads CASSFSRDYGYTF. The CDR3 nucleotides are TGTGCCAGCAGCTTTAGTAGGGACTATGGCTACACCTTC.

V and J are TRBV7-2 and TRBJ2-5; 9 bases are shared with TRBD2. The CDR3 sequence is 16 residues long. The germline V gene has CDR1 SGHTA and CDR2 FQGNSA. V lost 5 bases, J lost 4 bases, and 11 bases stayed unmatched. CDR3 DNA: TGTGCCAGCAGCCCGGTGGCGCGGGGGGGCCGAGAGACCCAGTACTTC. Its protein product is CASSPVARGGRETQYF.

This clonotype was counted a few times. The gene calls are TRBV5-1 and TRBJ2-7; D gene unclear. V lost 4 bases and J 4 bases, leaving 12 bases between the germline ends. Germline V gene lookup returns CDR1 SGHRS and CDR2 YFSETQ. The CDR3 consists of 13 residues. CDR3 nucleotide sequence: TGCGCCAGCAGCAACGGCGGCAGATACGAGCAGTACTTC. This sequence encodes CASSNGGRYEQYF. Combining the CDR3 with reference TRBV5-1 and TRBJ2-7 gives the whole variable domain KAGVTQTPRYLIKTRGQQVTLSCSPISGHRSVSWYQQTPGQGLQFLFEYFSETQRNKGNFPGRFSGRQFSNSRSEMNVSTLELGDSALYLCASSNGGRYEQYFGPGTRLTVT.

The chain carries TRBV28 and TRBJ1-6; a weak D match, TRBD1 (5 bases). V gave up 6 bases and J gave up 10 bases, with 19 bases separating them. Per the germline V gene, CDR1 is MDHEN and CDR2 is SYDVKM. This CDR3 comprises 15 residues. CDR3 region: CASRTGHYLESPLHF. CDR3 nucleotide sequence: TGTGCCAGCAGAACCGGACACTACTTGGAGTCACCCCTCCACTTT. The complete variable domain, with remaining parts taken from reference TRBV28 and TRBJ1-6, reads DVKVTQSSRYLVKRTGEKVFLECVQDMDHENMFWYRQDPGLGLRLIYFSYDVKMKEKGDIPEGYSVSREKKERFSLILESASTNQTSMYLCASRTGHYLESPLHFGNGTRLTVT.

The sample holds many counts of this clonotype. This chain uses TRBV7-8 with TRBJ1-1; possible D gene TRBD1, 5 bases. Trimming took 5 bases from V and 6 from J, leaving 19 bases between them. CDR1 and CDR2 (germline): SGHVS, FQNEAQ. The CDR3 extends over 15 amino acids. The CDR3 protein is CASSRIAGRSPEAFF. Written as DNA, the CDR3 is TGTGCCAGCAGCCGCATTGCAGGGCGTAGTCCTGAAGCTTTCTTT.

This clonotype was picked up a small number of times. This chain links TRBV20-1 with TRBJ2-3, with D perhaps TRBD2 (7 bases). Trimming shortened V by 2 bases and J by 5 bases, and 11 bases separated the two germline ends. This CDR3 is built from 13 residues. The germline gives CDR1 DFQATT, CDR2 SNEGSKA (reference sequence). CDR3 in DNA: TGCAGTGCTAGAAGGGGGGGCAAAGATACGCAGTATTTT. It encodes CSARRGGKDTQYF.

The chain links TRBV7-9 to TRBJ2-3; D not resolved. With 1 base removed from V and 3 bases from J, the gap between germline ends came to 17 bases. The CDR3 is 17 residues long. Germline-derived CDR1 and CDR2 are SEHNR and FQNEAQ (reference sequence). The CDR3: CASSLGQIQEGTDTQYF. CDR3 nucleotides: TGTGCCAGCAGCTTAGGCCAAATCCAGGAAGGGACAGATACGCAGTATTTT.

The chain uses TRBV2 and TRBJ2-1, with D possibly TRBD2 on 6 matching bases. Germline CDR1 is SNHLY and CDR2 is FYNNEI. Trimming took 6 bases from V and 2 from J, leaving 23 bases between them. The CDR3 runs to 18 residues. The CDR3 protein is CASRHKSGGAITYNEQFF. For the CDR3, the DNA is TGTGCCAGCAGACACAAGTCCGGGGGTGCGATAACCTACAATGAGCAGTTCTTC. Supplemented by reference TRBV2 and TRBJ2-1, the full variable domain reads EPEVTQTPSHQVTQMGQEVILRCVPISNHLYFYWYRQILGQKVEFLVSFYNNEISEKSEIFDDQFSVERPDGSNFTLKIRSTKLEDSAMYFCASRHKSGGAITYNEQFFGPGTRLTVL.

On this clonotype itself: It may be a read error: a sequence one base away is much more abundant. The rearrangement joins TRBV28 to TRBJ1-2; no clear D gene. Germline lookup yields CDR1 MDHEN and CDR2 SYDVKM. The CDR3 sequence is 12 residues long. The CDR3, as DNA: TGTGCCAGCTCAGACTTGAACTATGGCTGCACCTTC. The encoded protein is CASSDLNYGCTF.

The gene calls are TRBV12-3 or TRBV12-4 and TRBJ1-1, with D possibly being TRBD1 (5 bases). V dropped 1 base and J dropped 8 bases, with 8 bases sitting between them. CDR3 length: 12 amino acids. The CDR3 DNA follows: TGTGCCAGCAGTTTAGAGGGGCCGGAAGCTTTCTTT. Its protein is CASSLEGPEAFF.

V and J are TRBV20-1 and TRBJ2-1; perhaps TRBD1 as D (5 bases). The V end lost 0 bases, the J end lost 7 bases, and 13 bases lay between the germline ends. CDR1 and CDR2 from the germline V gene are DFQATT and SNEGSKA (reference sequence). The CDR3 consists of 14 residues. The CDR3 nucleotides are TGCAGTGCTAGAGATCGGCCGGCAGGGAATGAGCAGTTCTTC. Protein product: CSARDRPAGNEQFF.

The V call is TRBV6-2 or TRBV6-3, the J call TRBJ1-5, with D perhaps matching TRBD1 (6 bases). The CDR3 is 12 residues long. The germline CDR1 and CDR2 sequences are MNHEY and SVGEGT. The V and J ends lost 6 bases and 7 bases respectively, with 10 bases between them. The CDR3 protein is CASRKGVQPQHF. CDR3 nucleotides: TGTGCCAGCAGGAAGGGGGTCCAGCCCCAGCATTTT.

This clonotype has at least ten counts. The CDR3 bases are TGTGCCAGCAGTCTCGGACAGCAGAACACTGAAGCTTTCTTT. Translating it yields CASSLGQQNTEAFF. V gene TRBV12-3 or TRBV12-4 combines with J gene TRBJ1-1; the D gene is possibly TRBD1 (6 bases). Trimming pared 5 bases from V and 1 base from J, leaving 11 bases between. CDR3 length equals 14 residues.

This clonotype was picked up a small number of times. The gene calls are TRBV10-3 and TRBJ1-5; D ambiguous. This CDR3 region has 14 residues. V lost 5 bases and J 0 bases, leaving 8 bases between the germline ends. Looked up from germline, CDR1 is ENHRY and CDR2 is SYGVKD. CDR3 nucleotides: TGTGCCATCAGTACTGGGATTAGCAATCAGCCCCAGCATTTT. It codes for CAISTGISNQPQHF.

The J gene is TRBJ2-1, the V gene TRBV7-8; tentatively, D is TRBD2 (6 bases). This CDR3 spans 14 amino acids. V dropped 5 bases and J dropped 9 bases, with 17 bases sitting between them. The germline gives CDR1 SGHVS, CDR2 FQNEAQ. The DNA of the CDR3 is TGTGCCAGCAGCCCGCCGGGACTCTACCCTGAGCAGTTCTTC. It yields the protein CASSPPGLYPEQFF.

The CDR3: CASSQRFGNGSPLHF. CDR3 bases: TGTGCCAGCAGCCAGAGGTTCGGCAATGGATCACCCCTCCACTTT. V is TRBV28 and J is TRBJ1-6; the D is unclear. CDR1 is MDHEN, CDR2 SYDVKM, per germline. CDR3 length equals 15 residues. Trimming stripped 6 bases from V and 10 bases from J, with 19 bases between.

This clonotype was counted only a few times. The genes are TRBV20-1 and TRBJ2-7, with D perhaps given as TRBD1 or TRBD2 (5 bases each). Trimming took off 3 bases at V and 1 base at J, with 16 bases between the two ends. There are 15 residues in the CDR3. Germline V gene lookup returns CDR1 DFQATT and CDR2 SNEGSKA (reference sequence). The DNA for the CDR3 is TGCAGTGCTAGCAATACCGGGACCAGGTCCTACGAGCAGTACTTC. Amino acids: CSASNTGTRSYEQYF.

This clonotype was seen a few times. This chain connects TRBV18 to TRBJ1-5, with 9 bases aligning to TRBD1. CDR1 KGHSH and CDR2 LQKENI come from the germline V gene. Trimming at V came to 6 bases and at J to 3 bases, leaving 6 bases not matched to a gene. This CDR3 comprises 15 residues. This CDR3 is CASSPGTGINQPQHF. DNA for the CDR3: TGTGCCAGCTCCCCCGGGACAGGGATCAATCAGCCCCAGCATTTT. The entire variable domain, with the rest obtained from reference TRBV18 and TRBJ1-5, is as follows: NAGVMQNPRHLVRRRGQEARLRCSPMKGHSHVYWYRQLPEEGLKFMVYLQKENIIDESGMPKERFSAEFPKEGPSILRIQQVVRGDSAAYFCASSPGTGINQPQHFGDGTRLSIL.

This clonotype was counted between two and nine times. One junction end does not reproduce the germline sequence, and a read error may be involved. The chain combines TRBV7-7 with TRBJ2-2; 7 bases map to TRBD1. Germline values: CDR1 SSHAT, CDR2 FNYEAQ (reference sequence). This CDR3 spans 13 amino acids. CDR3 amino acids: CASSLAVQGKLFF. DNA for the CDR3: TGTGCTAGCAGCTTAGCAGTACAGGGGAAGCTGTTTTTT.

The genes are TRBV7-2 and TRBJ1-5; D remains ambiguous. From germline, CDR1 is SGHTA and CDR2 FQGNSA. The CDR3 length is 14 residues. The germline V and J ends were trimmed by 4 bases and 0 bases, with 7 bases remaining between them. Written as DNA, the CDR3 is TGTGCCAGCAGCTCTCAAGATAGCAATCAGCCCCAGCATTTT. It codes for CASSSQDSNQPQHF. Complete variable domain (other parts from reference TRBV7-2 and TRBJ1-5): GAGVSQSPSNKVTEKGKDVELRCDPISGHTALYWYRQSLGQGLEFLIYFQGNSAPDKSGLPSDRFSAERTGGSVSTLTIQRTQQEDSAVYLCASSSQDSNQPQHFGDGTRLSIL.

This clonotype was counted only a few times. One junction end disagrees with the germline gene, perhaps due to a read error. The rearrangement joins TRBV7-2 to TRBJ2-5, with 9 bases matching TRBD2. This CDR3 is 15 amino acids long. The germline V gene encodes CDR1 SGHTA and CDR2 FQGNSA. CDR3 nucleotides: TGTGCCAGCAGCTTAGCATCGGCTAGCGGGGCCCCCCCCTCTTTC. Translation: CASSLASASGAPPSF. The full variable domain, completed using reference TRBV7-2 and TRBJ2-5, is GAGVSQSPSNKVTEKGKDVELRCDPISGHTALYWYRQSLGQGLEFLIYFQGNSAPDKSGLPSDRFSAERTGGSVSTLTIQRTQQEDSAVYLCASSLASASGAPPSFGPGTRLLVL.